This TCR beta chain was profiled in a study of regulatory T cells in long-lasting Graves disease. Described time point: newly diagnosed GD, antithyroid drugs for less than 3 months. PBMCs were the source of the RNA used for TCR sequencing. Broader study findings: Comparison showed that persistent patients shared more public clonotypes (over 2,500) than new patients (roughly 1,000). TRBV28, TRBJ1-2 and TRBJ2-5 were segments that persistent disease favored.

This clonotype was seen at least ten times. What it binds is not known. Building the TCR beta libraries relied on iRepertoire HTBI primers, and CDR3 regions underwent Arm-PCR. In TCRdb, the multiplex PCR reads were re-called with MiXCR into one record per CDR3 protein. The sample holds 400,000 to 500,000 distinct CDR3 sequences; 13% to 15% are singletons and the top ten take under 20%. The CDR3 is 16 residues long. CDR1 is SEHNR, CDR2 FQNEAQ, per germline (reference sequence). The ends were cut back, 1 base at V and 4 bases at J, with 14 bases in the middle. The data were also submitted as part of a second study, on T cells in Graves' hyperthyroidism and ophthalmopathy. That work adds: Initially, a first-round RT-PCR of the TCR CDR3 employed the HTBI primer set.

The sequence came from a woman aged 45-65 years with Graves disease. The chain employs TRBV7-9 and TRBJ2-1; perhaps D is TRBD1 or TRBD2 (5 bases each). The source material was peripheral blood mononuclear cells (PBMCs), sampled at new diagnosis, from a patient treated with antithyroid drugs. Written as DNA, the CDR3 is TGTGCCAGCAGCTTAGAGCCGGTGGGGGTTTACAATGAGCAGTTCTTC. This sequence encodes CASSLEPVGVYNEQFF. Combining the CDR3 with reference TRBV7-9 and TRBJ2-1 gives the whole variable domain DTGVSQNPRHKITKRGQNVTFRCDPISEHNRLYWYRQTLGQGPEFLTYFQNEAQLEKSRLLSDRFSAERPKGSFSTLEIQRTEQGDSAMYLCASSLEPVGVYNEQFFGPGTRLTVL.